The text below deals with one T cell receptor (beta chain). Its antigen remains unknown. The sample is drawn from a study of OX40 agonist ivuxolimab in advanced cancers. Study information: The group had a mean age of 60 years, ranged from about 23 to 85, and was roughly 80% male. Eligibility rules accepted prior anti-PD-1, anti-PD-L1 or anti-CTLA-4 therapy, and 35% to 45% had some. A partial response was reached by three patients: one with hepatocellular carcinoma and two with cutaneous melanoma.

V lost 3 bases, J lost 2 bases, and 11 bases lay in between. Germline V gene lookup returns CDR1 LNHNV and CDR2 YYDKDF (reference sequence). The CDR3 length is 15 residues. The study's findings and limits: The study found among the lowest clonal expansion in partial responders at 0.1-3.0 mg/kg.

Only in-frame clones appear in the TCRdb table, and some are missing; sequencing was by immunoSEQ multiplex PCR. The table includes about 20,000 clones, over 75% detected once. The receptor was isolated from an adult with an advanced solid tumor such as melanoma, head and neck, liver or kidney cancer. Sequenced material: CD4+ or CD8+ T cells sorted from blood, taken in a trial of the OX40 agonist ivuxolimab. The chain has TRBV15 and TRBJ1-5; D is unclear. The CDR3 region is CATSRGGFGNQPQHF. CDR3 nucleotides: TGTGCCACCAGCAGGGGTGGATTCGGCAATCAGCCCCAGCATTTT.